This is a list of T cell receptor beta chains from one sample in a study of radiotherapy plus CTLA-4 blockade in lung cancer. Assay used: immunoSEQ multiplex PCR; TCRdb lists only in-frame clones, some missing. The table lists roughly 46,000 clones, around 76% of them singletons. The material sequenced was peripheral blood, taken from a patient treated with radiotherapy plus ipilimumab. The receptor source for this set is a human donor with non-small cell lung cancer who had stable disease on radiotherapy plus ipilimumab. The CDR3 runs from the conserved cysteine through the conserved F or W. The order of the fields is J gene, CDR3 length, clone size, D gene, V gene, CDR3 protein, CDR3 DNA. A D gene is named only where the DNA matches it firmly. Size is omitted from some rows. Given values are once, few, many or a class for expanded clones.

TRBJ1-2 | 17 | . | TRBD1 | TRBV7-9 | CASSLAGGQPGSYGYTF | TGTGCCAGCAGCTTAGCGGGGGGACAGCCGGGAAGCTATGGCTACACCTTC
TRBJ1-4 | 15 | . | TRBD1 | TRBV5-1 | CASSLTGAGGEKLFF | TGCGCCAGCAGCCTAACAGGGGCGGGGGGTGAAAAACTGTTTTTT
TRBJ2-2 | 13 | . | . | TRBV7-6 | CARRTDLTGELFF | TGTGCCAGGCGGACAGATCTCACCGGGGAGCTGTTTTTT
TRBJ1-1 | 15 | . | . | TRBV9 | CASSVGTVPSAEAFF | TGTGCCAGCAGCGTAGGGACAGTTCCTTCGGCTGAAGCTTTCTTT
TRBJ1-5 | 16 | . | TRBD1 | TRBV27 | CASSFGGVDRGQPQHF | TGTGCCAGCAGTTTTGGCGGGGTGGACAGGGGACAGCCCCAGCATTTT
TRBJ1-5 | 17 | . | . | TRBV5-6 | CASSLEKERVFNQPQHF | TGTGCCAGCAGCTTGGAAAAGGAGAGGGTATTCAATCAGCCCCAGCATTTT
TRBJ1-6 | 14 | . | . | TRBV4-3 | CASREQASNSPLHF | TGCGCCAGCAGGGAACAGGCGTCTAATTCACCCCTCCACTTT
TRBJ2-5 | 15 | . | TRBD2 | TRBV19 | CASSILTRGGETQYF | TGTGCCAGTAGTATCCTTACCCGGGGGGGTGAGACCCAGTACTTC
TRBJ1-5 | 15 | . | TRBD1 | TRBV19 | CASSISGGGNQPQHF | TGTGCCAGTAGTATTTCAGGGGGCGGCAATCAGCCCCAGCATTTT
TRBJ1-5 | 15 | . | . | TRBV19 | CASGRDGGSNQPQHF | TGTGCCAGCGGACGGGATGGGGGAAGCAATCAGCCCCAGCATTTT
TRBJ1-1 | 12 | few | . | TRBV7-9 | CASLRVTTEAFF | TGTGCCAGCCTCAGGGTTACCACTGAAGCTTTCTTT
TRBJ1-3 | 16 | . | . | TRBV5-8 | CASSLEVRSSGNTIYF | TGTGCCAGCAGCTTGGAGGTCAGAAGCTCTGGAAACACCATATATTTT
TRBJ2-1 | 14 | once | . | TRBV29-1 | CSVEDLIGYGEQFF | TGCAGCGTTGAAGATCTTATAGGGTATGGTGAGCAGTTCTTC
TRBJ2-2 | 15 | . | . | TRBV29-1 | CSVSPRRVDTGELFF | TGCAGCGTCTCCCCGCGCAGGGTTGACACCGGGGAGCTGTTTTTT
TRBJ1-2 | 14 | . | . | TRBV5-1 | CASSSDIPNYGYTF | TGCGCCAGCAGCTCGGACATCCCTAACTATGGCTACACCTTC
TRBJ1-6 | 14 | few | . | TRBV9 | CARSVAGGASPLHF | TGTGCCCGCAGCGTAGCGGGGGGGGCATCACCCCTCCACTTT
TRBJ2-2 | 16 | . | . | TRBV5-1 | CASSWPGPARTGELFF | TGCGCCAGCAGCTGGCCGGGACCCGCTAGGACCGGGGAGCTGTTTTTT
TRBJ1-1 | 14 | . | . | TRBV27 | CASSLWGTNTEAFF | TGTGCCAGCAGTTTGTGGGGGACCAACACTGAAGCTTTCTTT
TRBJ2-5 | 12 | . | . | TRBV11-2 | CASGRSQETQYF | TGTGCCAGCGGAAGAAGCCAAGAGACCCAGTACTTC
TRBJ2-1 | 15 | . | . | TRBV7-9 | CASSLGLASYNEQFF | TGTGCCAGCAGCTTAGGGCTAGCGTCCTACAATGAGCAGTTCTTC
TRBJ2-3 | 18 | . | TRBD2 | TRBV7-6 | CASSPRLRLAGGSDTQYF | TGTGCCAGCAGCCCTAGACTGAGGCTAGCGGGGGGTTCGGATACGCAGTATTTT
TRBJ1-2 | 9 | . | . | TRBV20-1 | CSARNDYTF | TGCAGTGCTAGAAACGACTACACCTTC
TRBJ1-1 | 10 | . | . | TRBV2 | CASRGHEAFF | TGTGCCAGCCGGGGGCATGAAGCTTTCTTT
TRBJ2-1 | 13 | . | . | TRBV19 | CASSPTAESEQFF | TGTGCCAGTAGTCCAACGGCAGAAAGTGAGCAGTTCTTC
TRBJ2-7 | 14 | . | . | TRBV6-1 | CASSATGTALEQYF | TGTGCCAGCAGCGCCACCGGGACCGCGCTCGAGCAGTACTTC
TRBJ2-4 | 20 | . | TRBD2 | TRBV19 | CASSLYSPSGGAWAKNIQYF | TGTGCCAGTAGCCTCTATAGCCCTAGCGGGGGGGCATGGGCCAAAAACATTCAGTACTTC
TRBJ1-5 | 13 | few | . | TRBV13 | CASKGGSNQPQHF | TGTGCCAGCAAGGGGGGAAGCAATCAGCCCCAGCATTTT
TRBJ1-5 | 20 | . | . | TRBV5-1 | CASSHLLGAGEGESNQPQHF | TGCGCCAGCAGCCATCTCCTGGGGGCGGGAGAGGGGGAAAGCAATCAGCCCCAGCATTTT